A selection of T cell receptor beta chains follows, all from one sample in a study of response to subunit inactivated influenza vaccine. TCRdb re-analysed the RT-PCR reads in MiXCR, keeping a single row per CDR3 protein. This table has about 500,000 distinct CDR3 sequences, more than 15% appearing once. The specimen comprised CD4+ T cells sorted from PBMCs, sampled around 25 months after vaccination. The receptors were sampled from a man between 50 and 69 years old who received an inactivated influenza vaccine. Both conserved end residues are part of each CDR3. The D gene is left open where the match is weak. Not every row has a clone size; where given, it reads once, few, many or a size class.

.,many,TRBV20-1,TRBJ2-3,CSASDSQEVTDTQYF,TGCAGTGCTTCTGACAGCCAGGAGGTGACAGATACGCAGTATTTT
TRBD2,once,TRBV5-1,TRBJ2-1,CASSVQTSGGYNEQFF,TGCGCCAGCAGCGTACAGACTAGCGGGGGGTACAATGAGCAGTTCTTC
.,.,TRBV11-2,TRBJ1-1,CASTLSHPMNTEAFF,TGTGCCAGCACCCTTTCGCACCCTATGAACACTGAAGCTTTCTTT
.,few,TRBV11-3,TRBJ2-1,CASSPALEGDEQFF,TGTGCCAGCAGCCCGGCGTTAGAGGGGGATGAGCAGTTCTTC
TRBD1,few,TRBV20-1,TRBJ2-7,CSARDRDRVAEQYF,TGCAGTGCTAGAGATAGGGACAGGGTTGCCGAGCAGTACTTC
.,.,TRBV7-3,TRBJ2-1,CASSLRGNYNEQFF,TGTGCCAGCAGCTTACGGGGGAACTACAATGAGCAGTTCTTC
.,.,TRBV18,TRBJ1-2,CASSNTGPGGYTF,TGTGCCAGCTCAAACACAGGGCCGGGCGGCTACACCTTC
TRBD1,many,TRBV2,TRBJ1-3,CASSGTGAGNTIYF,TGTGCCAGCTCCGGGACAGGGGCGGGAAACACCATATATTTT
.,many,TRBV12-3/TRBV12-4,TRBJ2-2,CASSLAGAQYTGELFF,TGTGCCAGCAGTTTAGCGGGGGCACAATACACCGGGGAGCTGTTTTTT
.,.,TRBV2,TRBJ1-1,CASQNGRGTEAFF,TGTGCCAGCCAGAACGGGAGGGGCACTGAAGCTTTCTTT
.,.,TRBV11-2,TRBJ2-1,CASSLEVASVDEQFF,TGTGCCAGCAGCTTAGAGGTAGCGTCGGTCGATGAGCAGTTCTTC
.,few,TRBV10-3,TRBJ2-7,CAISRVGGEQYF,TGTGCCATCAGCAGGGTGGGGGGCGAGCAGTACTTC
.,few,TRBV2,TRBJ1-1,CASRAFGGGNTEAFF,TGTGCCAGCAGGGCATTTGGGGGAGGGAACACTGAAGCTTTCTTT
.,.,TRBV25-1,TRBJ2-3,CASSVRGGLGDTQYF,TGTGCCAGCAGTGTGAGGGGGGGCCTTGGAGATACGCAGTATTTT
TRBD2,few,TRBV29-1,TRBJ2-2,CSVSGTSGRRSTGELFF,TGCAGCGTGTCCGGGACTAGCGGGAGGAGGAGCACCGGGGAGCTGTTTTTT
.,few,TRBV18,TRBJ2-7,CASSREFFQEQYF,TGTGCCAGCTCACGGGAGTTCTTCCAGGAGCAGTACTTC
TRBD2,.,TRBV20-1,TRBJ2-3,CSASGTRGGTDTQYF,TGCAGTGCTAGCGGAACACGGGGGGGCACAGATACGCAGTATTTT
.,.,TRBV2,TRBJ2-2,CASRDRATGELFF,TGTGCCAGCAGGGACAGAGCCACCGGGGAGCTGTTTTTT
.,.,TRBV20-1,TRBJ2-5,CSARDVQGRETQYF,TGCAGTGCTAGAGATGTCCAGGGGAGAGAGACCCAGTACTTC
.,many,TRBV7-8,TRBJ1-1,CASSSASLNTEAFF,TGTGCCAGCAGCTCAGCCAGTTTGAACACTGAAGCTTTCTTT
.,.,TRBV2,TRBJ2-7,CASSVESSYEQYF,TGTGCCAGCAGTGTGGAGAGCTCCTACGAGCAGTACTTC
.,.,TRBV12-5,TRBJ2-7,CASAKGGGSYEQYF,TGTGCAAGCGCAAAAGGTGGCGGAAGTTACGAGCAGTACTTC
.,few,TRBV25-1,TRBJ1-6,CASSEGANSPLHF,TGTGCCAGCAGTGAAGGAGCTAATTCACCCCTCCACTTT
.,.,TRBV20-1,TRBJ2-6,CCASYGTFSGANVLTF,TGCTGTGCTAGTTATGGGACCTTCTCTGGGGCCAACGTCCTGACTTTC
.,many,TRBV4-3,TRBJ2-4,CASSQEAWGPYIQYF,TGCGCCAGCAGCCAAGAAGCTTGGGGACCGTATATTCAGTACTTC
TRBD1,few,TRBV7-2,TRBJ2-1,CASSLSSGTASYNEQFF,TGTGCCAGCAGCTTAAGCTCCGGGACAGCGTCCTACAATGAGCAGTTCTTC
.,.,TRBV2,TRBJ2-5,CASSVGRFQETQYF,TGTGCCAGCAGTGTAGGACGGTTCCAAGAGACCCAGTACTTC
TRBD1,.,TRBV5-1,TRBJ2-2,CASTRTGEFAGELFF,TGCGCCAGCACCCGGACAGGGGAGTTCGCCGGGGAGCTGTTTTTT
.,.,TRBV6-1,TRBJ2-7,CASRGAAPGYEQYF,TGTGCCAGCAGAGGAGCGGCCCCCGGCTACGAGCAGTACTTC
.,.,TRBV21-1,TRBJ2-2,CASSKRRECSSGELFF,TGTGCCAGCAGCAAACGGCGGGAGTGTTCATCCGGGGAGCTGTTTTTT
.,.,TRBV20-1,TRBJ2-2,CSAGPKSTGELFF,TGCAGTGCTGGACCAAAAAGCACCGGGGAGCTGTTTTTT
.,many,TRBV5-1,TRBJ2-2,CASSLEPPNTGELFF,TGCGCCAGCAGCTTGGAGCCTCCCAACACCGGGGAGCTGTTTTTT
.,.,TRBV5-1,TRBJ2-5,CASSPGGSKDQETQYF,TGCGCCAGCAGCCCCGGTGGTAGTAAAGACCAAGAGACCCAGTACTTC
.,many,TRBV9,TRBJ1-1,CASSVVAGPNTEAFF,TGTGCCAGCAGCGTAGTGGCAGGGCCGAACACTGAAGCTTTCTTT
TRBD1,few,TRBV6-2/TRBV6-3,TRBJ2-1,CASRIAGQGAYNEQFF,TGTGCCAGCAGAATCGCAGGACAGGGCGCCTACAATGAGCAGTTCTTC
.,few,TRBV28,TRBJ2-2,CASSLGQITGELFF,TGTGCCAGCAGTTTAGGCCAAATCACCGGGGAGCTGTTTTTT
TRBD2,many,TRBV3-1,TRBJ2-3,CASSQVGLAEKTTHIDTQYF,TGTGCCAGCAGCCAAGTGGGACTAGCGGAGAAAACTACCCACATTGATACGCAGTATTTT
TRBD2,few,TRBV10-3,TRBJ2-1,CAISGTSVTADEQFF,TGTGCCATCAGCGGGACTAGCGTGACGGCCGATGAGCAGTTCTTC
.,.,TRBV5-1,TRBJ2-5,CASSSSQQGFQETQYF,TGCGCCAGCAGCTCGAGCCAACAGGGTTTCCAAGAGACCCAGTACTTC
TRBD2,few,TRBV20-1,TRBJ2-5,CSAILAGGFKETQYF,TGCAGTGCTATACTAGCGGGGGGCTTTAAAGAGACCCAGTACTTC
TRBD1,.,TRBV7-8,TRBJ1-5,CASSYGQNSGGRQHF,TGTGCCAGCAGCTACGGACAAAATTCAGGGGGCCGGCAGCATTTT
.,few,TRBV12-3/TRBV12-4,TRBJ2-2,CASSFYLGELFF,TGTGCCAGCAGTTTTTATCTCGGGGAGCTGTTTTTT
TRBD1,.,TRBV7-2,TRBJ2-5,CASRRTGETQYF,TGTGCCAGCAGAAGGACAGGGGAGACCCAGTACTTC
.,.,TRBV28,TRBJ1-1,CAILNGGNTEAFF,TGTGCCATTTTAAACGGGGGTAACACTGAAGCTTTCTTT
.,many,TRBV12-3/TRBV12-4,TRBJ1-1,CASSLVTPKNTEAFF,TGTGCCAGCAGTTTGGTAACACCCAAGAACACTGAAGCTTTCTTT
.,.,TRBV14,TRBJ1-1,CASSPLRNTEAFF,TGTGCCAGCAGTCCTCTCCGGAACACTGAAGCTTTCTTT
TRBD1,few,TRBV2,TRBJ2-1,CASSVGQNNEQFF,TGTGCCAGCAGTGTGGGACAGAACAATGAGCAGTTCTTC
.,once,TRBV5-6,TRBJ2-5,CASSLPGSNQETQYF,TGTGCCAGCAGCCTGCCGGGGAGTAACCAAGAGACCCAGTACTTC
TRBD2,.,TRBV24-1,TRBJ2-1,CATSDSIAGGPVSPLNEQFF,TGTGCCACCAGTGATTCTATAGCGGGGGGGCCGGTCTCGCCTTTAAATGAGCAGTTCTTC
TRBD2,.,TRBV7-8,TRBJ2-3,CASSQEREFRDTQYF,TGTGCCAGCAGCCAAGAGCGGGAGTTCAGAGATACGCAGTATTTT
TRBD1,.,TRBV20-1,TRBJ2-3,CSARIGTGVDTQYF,TGCAGTGCTAGAATAGGGACAGGAGTAGATACGCAGTATTTT